This T cell receptor beta chain is from a study of CD8+ T cells in alopecia areata. Sample share makes this clone medium-sized. The germline and genes are mouse ones. The read gets to within 4 residues of the CDR3 end, and the germline J gene fills in the rest. Extracted from the samples, RNA was reverse transcribed into cDNA to serve as the sequencing template. Clones were read by immunoSEQ multiplex PCR, and TCRdb kept only the in-frame ones, dropping some. The sample counts approximately 1,000 clones, none seen once; the ten largest own about 6.8%. Time point defined: mouse skin at time of skin grafting. Trimming removed 2 bases from V and 0 bases from J; junction bases left unmatched: 4. The germline V gene has CDR1 NNHDY and CDR2 SYVADS. The CDR3 is made up of 15 amino acids.

The sample consisted of skin, taken at week 0. This chain uses TRBV13-3 with TRBJ1-2, with 7 positions matching TRBD1. The TCR comes from a C3H/HeJ mouse with alopecia areata. MHC haplotype of the strain: H2-k. Partial CDR3 DNA: TGTGCCAGCAGTGACACCGGGACAGCAAACTCC. As protein: CASSDTGTANS. The whole CDR3 reads CASSDTGTANSDYTF.